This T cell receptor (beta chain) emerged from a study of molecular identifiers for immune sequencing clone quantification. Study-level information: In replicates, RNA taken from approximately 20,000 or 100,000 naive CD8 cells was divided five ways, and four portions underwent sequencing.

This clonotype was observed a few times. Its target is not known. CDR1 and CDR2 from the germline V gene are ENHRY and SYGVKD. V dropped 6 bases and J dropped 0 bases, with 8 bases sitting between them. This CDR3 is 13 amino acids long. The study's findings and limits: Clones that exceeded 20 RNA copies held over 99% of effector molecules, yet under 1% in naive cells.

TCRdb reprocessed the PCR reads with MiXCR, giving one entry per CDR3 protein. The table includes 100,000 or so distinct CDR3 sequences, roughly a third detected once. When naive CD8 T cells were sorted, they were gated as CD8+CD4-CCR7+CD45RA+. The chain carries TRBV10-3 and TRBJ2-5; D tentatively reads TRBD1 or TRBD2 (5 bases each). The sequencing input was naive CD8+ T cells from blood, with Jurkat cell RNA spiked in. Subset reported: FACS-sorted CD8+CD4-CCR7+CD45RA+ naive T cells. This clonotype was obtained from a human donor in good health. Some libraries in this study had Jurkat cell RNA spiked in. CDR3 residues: CAISEGYQETQYF. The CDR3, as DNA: TGTGCCATCAGCGAGGGGTACCAAGAGACCCAGTACTTC.